This T cell receptor beta chain originates from a study of T cell repertoires in cytomegalovirus infection. Study in general: Signatures in public TCR beta sequences pointed to both CMV infection and matching HLA type. Study-level findings and limits: Predominance within the ex vivo response was attributable to HLA-C-restricted CMV-specific TCR beta clonotypes. Summed frequency of public TCR beta families distinguished CMV carriers with the relevant HLA.

This clonotype came up a few times. No antigen is known for it. TCRdb ran MiXCR on the reads and lists one entry per CDR3 protein. The sample lists hundreds of thousands of distinct CDR3 sequences; roughly a quarter were seen once. The CDR3 is 15 amino acids. V was trimmed by 5 bases and J by 4 bases, leaving 14 bases between them. CDR1 is MGHRA, CDR2 YSYEKL, per germline. The sample comprised CD8+ T cells from PBMCs. This chain uses TRBV4-1 with TRBJ1-4; tentative D call: TRBD1 (5 bases). The origin of this receptor is a human donor in good health (CMV status not recorded). Some clones in this sample may be carry-over from other donors' samples. The CDR3 loop is CASSSPGGFNEKLFF. The CDR3 coding sequence is TGCGCCAGCAGCTCCCCCGGGGGGTTTAATGAAAAACTGTTTTTT.